This TCR beta chain was recovered during a study of T cells in Graves' hyperthyroidism and ophthalmopathy. The germline V gene encodes CDR1 SEHNR and CDR2 FQNEAQ (reference sequence). V lost 7 bases and J 1 base, leaving 11 bases between the germline ends. This CDR3 is 13 amino acids long. This clonotype has at least ten counts. What was amplified from RNA transcripts were TCR beta CDR3 regions. HTBI primers were the set used in a first-round RT-PCR of the TCR CDR3. MiXCR, run by TCRdb on the multiplex PCR reads, gives a single entry per CDR3 protein. The sample yields 300,000 or so distinct CDR3 sequences, roughly 21% seen once. The study left out patients who had uncontrolled infection, other autoimmune disease, pregnancy or lactation.

The sequenced material came from blood. The clonotype comes from a woman in her fifties or sixties with Graves' hyperthyroidism. This chain uses TRBV7-9 with TRBJ2-7, with D unresolved. The CDR3 nucleotides read TGTGCCAGCAATTCCCATGGGTCCTACGAGCAGTACTTC. Translation gives CASNSHGSYEQYF. The whole variable domain, remainder taken from reference TRBV7-9 and TRBJ2-7, is DTGVSQNPRHKITKRGQNVTFRCDPISEHNRLYWYRQTLGQGPEFLTYFQNEAQLEKSRLLSDRFSAERPKGSFSTLEIQRTEQGDSAMYLCASNSHGSYEQYFGPGTRLTVT.